The T cell receptor (delta chain) described here comes from a study of Vδ1+ human thymocytes (dated by TCRdb to 2017 to 2018). As for the study more broadly: The study characterised mRNA-level TRG and TRD CDR3 repertoires of highly purified Vdelta1+ thymocytes from young children as a data resource. The multiplex-based CDR3 amplicon strategy had previously been validated against 5'RACE-based CDR3 amplicon generation methods.

What the research found in general, with its limitations: Because unexpected Vdelta2 sequences could lead to misinterpretation of bulk repertoire data, the authors recommended using highly purified populations and single-cell validation. Although sort purity was high, approximately 18% of thymic TRD sequences were Vdelta2 (with a few Vdelta3), in contrast to the peripheral blood Vdelta1+ controls. Unlike the oligoclonal repertoires in peripheral blood, the thymic TRG and TRD repertoires appeared highly polyclonal, with Gaussian CDR3 length distributions. Donors shared many TRG clonotypes (up to roughly 6.9x10^3), but TRD repertoires were essentially private, with at most 116 shared. Donors did not cluster by age or sex, so the analyses were not stratified by age or sex.

For CDR1 and CDR2, the germline V gene lists TSWWSYY and QGS. Trimming at the junction amounts to 5 bases on V and 0 bases on J, and the germline ends lie 34 bases apart. The CDR3, from cysteine to phenylalanine, totals 22 residues. Of all the DNA, just the CDR3 is kept, 66 bases in frame from base 1. Thymic samples were depleted of alphabeta T cells, then CD3+ TCRVdelta1+ TCRVdelta2- thymocytes were FACS-sorted. The purity of the sorted Vdelta1+ thymocytes was between about 97% and 99.6%. The thymic specimens were obtained from roughly eight paediatric patients who were undergoing corrective cardiac surgery and ranged in age from 5 days to 15 months. After the thymic tissue was dispersed, mononuclear cells were isolated using a Histopaque-1077 density gradient. For staining, the antibodies used were anti-TCRVdelta1 clone TS8.2, anti-TCRVdelta2 clone B6, anti-CD3 clone HIT3a and anti-TCRalphabeta clone IP26.

This clone was observed a few times. It has no known antigen specificity. No clone much larger than this one lies a single base away; base qualities are absent. RNA extraction was performed with the RNeasy mini kit, and reverse transcription was done with Superscript III. CDR3 amplicons were generated by multiplex PCR with pooled V-gene forward primers and a constant-region reverse primer carrying Illumina adaptor overhangs. After gel purification, the amplicons were indexed with Nextera index primers over eight extra PCR cycles and then purified using AMPure XP beads. Sequencing of the libraries was done on an Illumina MiSeq using paired-end 250 bp reads, dual indexing and a roughly 18% PhiX spike-in. Regarding the original processing steps: Read quality was checked with FastQC, and TRG read pairs were merged using ea-utils fastq-join. Annotation of sequences was performed with IMGT/HighV-QUEST, only productive sequences with unambiguous V-gene assignment were retained, and clonotypes were defined by identical CDR3 sequence. VDJtools 1.1.1, tcR 2.2.3, Treemap and vegan Shannon diversity in R 3.4.4 were used for downstream analysis. TCRdb reprocessed the public reads with the caller CATT; rows with the same DNA were merged afterwards. TCRdb's processing, not the study's, gives the V and J calls here. The sample yields about 50,000 delta-chain clones; over 12% were counted once. The top ten clones comprise about 0.38% of the sample.

Sequencing was performed on Vdelta1+ gamma-delta thymocytes from the thymus. The cell subset or site tag for this specimen amounts to: FACS-sorted CD3+ TCRalphabeta- TCRVdelta1+ TCRVdelta2- thymocytes. This receptor was obtained from a girl in the first two years of life who had congenital heart surgery. The rearrangement joined TRDV1 to TRDJ1, with TRDD3 tentatively as D gene (6 bases match). The sequenced DNA is TGTGCTCTTGGGACACAGCTGGACGTGGGGGCATACCGATCTCGCGACACCGATAAACTCATCTTT. It encodes CALGTQLDVGAYRSRDTDKLIF.